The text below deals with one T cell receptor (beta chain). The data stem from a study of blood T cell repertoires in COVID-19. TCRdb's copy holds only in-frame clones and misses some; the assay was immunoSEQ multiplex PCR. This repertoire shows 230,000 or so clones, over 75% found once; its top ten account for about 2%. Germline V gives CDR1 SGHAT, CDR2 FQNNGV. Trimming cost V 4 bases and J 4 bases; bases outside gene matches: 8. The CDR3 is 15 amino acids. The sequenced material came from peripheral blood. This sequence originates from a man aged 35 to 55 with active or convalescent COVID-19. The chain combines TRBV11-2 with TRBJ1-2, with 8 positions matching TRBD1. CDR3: CASSSTGGGPYGYTF. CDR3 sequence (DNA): TGTGCCAGCAGCTCAACAGGGGGTGGTCCCTATGGCTACACCTTC.